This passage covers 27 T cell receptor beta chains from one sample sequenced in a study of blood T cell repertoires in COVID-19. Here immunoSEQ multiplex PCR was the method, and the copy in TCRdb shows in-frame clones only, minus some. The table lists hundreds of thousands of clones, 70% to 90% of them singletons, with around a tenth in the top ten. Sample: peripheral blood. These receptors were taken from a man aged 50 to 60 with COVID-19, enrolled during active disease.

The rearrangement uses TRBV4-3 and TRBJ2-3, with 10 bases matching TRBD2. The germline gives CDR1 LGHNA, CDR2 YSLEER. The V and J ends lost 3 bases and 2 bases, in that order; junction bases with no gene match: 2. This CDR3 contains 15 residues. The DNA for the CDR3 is TGCGCCAGCAGCCAGAGCGGGGGGGCCACAGATACGCAGTATTTT. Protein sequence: CASSQSGGATDTQYF.

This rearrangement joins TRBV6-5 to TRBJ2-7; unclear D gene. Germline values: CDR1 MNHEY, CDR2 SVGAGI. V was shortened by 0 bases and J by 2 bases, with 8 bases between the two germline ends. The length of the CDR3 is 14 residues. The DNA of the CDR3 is TGTGCCAGCAGTTACTCGGTACAGACCTACGAGCAGTACTTC. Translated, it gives CASSYSVQTYEQYF.

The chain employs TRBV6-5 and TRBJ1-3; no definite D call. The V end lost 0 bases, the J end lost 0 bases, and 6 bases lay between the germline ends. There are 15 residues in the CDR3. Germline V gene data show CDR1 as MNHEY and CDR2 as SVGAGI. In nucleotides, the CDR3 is TGTGCCAGCAGTTACTCGGGGAGCTCTGGAAACACCATATATTTT. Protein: CASSYSGSSGNTIYF.

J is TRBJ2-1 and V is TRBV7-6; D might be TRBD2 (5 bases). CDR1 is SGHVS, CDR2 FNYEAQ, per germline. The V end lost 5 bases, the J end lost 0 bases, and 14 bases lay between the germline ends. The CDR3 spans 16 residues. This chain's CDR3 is CASSPREGSSYNEQFF. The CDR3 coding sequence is TGTGCCAGCAGCCCACGTGAAGGGAGCTCCTACAATGAGCAGTTCTTC.

The CDR3: CASSSTYEQYF. CDR3 DNA: TGTGCCAGCAGTTCTACCTACGAGCAGTACTTC. V and J are TRBV6-2 or TRBV6-3 and TRBJ2-7, with D unclear. This CDR3 is 11 amino acids long. V was clipped by 4 bases and J by 2 bases, with 3 bases between them. CDR1 is MNHEY, CDR2 SVGEGT, per germline.

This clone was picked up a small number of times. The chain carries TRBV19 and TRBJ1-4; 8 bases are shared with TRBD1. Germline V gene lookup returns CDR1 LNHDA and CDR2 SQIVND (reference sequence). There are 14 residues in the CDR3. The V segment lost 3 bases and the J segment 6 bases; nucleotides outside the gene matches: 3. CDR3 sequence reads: CASSIQGADEKLFF. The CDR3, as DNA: TGTGCCAGTAGTATTCAGGGGGCGGATGAAAAACTGTTTTTT. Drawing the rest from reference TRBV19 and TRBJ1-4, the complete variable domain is DGGITQSPKYLFRKEGQNVTLSCEQNLNHDAMYWYRQDPGQGLRLIYYSQIVNDFQKGDIAEGYSVSREKKESFPLTVTSAQKNPTAFYLCASSIQGADEKLFFGSGTQLSVL.

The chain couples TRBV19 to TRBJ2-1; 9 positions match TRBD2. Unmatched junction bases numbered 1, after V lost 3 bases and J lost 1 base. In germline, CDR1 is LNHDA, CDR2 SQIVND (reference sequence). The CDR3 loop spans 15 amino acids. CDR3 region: CASSMAGGSYNEQFF. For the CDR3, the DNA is TGTGCCAGTAGTATGGCGGGAGGGTCCTACAATGAGCAGTTCTTC.

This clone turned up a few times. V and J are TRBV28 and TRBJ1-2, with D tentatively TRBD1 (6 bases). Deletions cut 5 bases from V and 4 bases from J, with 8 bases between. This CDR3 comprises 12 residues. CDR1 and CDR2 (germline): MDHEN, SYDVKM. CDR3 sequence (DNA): TGTGCCAGCAGTGGACAGTTCTATGGCTACACCTTC. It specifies CASSGQFYGYTF.

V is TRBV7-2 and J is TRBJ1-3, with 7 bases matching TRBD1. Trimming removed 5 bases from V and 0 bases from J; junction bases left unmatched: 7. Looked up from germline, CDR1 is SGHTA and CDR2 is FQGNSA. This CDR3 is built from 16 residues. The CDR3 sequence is CASSPFGQDSGNTIYF. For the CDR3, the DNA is TGTGCCAGCAGCCCCTTCGGACAGGACTCTGGAAACACCATATATTTT.

CDR3 region: CASSFSSGGAGLETQYF. Here the CDR3 DNA reads TGTGCCAGCAGCTTTTCTAGCGGGGGGGCCGGATTGGAGACCCAGTACTTC. The gene calls are TRBV7-2 and TRBJ2-5, with 12 bases that match TRBD2. Germline V gene data show CDR1 as SGHTA and CDR2 as FQGNSA. The CDR3 is 17 residues long. With 3 bases clipped from V and 5 bases from J, the junction kept 10 bases outside the gene matches.

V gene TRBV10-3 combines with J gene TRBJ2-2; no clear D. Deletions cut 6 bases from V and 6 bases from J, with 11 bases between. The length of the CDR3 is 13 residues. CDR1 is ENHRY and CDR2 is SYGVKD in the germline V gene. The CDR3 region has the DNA TGTGCCATCAGCCGCCCGGGTGCCGGGGAGCTGTTTTTT. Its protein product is CAISRPGAGELFF.

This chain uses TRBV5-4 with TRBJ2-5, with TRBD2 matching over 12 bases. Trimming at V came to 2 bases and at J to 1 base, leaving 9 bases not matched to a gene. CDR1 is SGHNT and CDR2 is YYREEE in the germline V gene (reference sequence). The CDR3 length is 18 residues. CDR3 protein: CASSFKPWTSGVQETQYF. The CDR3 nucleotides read TGTGCCAGCAGCTTCAAACCCTGGACTAGCGGGGTCCAAGAGACCCAGTACTTC.

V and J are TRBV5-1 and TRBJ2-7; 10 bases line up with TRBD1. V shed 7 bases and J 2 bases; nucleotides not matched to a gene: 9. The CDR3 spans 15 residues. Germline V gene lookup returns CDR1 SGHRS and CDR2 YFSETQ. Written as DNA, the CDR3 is TGCGCCAGCCAAACCGGGGGGACAGGGGCCTACGAGCAGTACTTC. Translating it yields CASQTGGTGAYEQYF. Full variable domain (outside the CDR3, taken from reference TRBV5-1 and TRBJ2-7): KAGVTQTPRYLIKTRGQQVTLSCSPISGHRSVSWYQQTPGQGLQFLFEYFSETQRNKGNFPGRFSGRQFSNSRSEMNVSTLELGDSALYLCASQTGGTGAYEQYFGPGTRLTVT.

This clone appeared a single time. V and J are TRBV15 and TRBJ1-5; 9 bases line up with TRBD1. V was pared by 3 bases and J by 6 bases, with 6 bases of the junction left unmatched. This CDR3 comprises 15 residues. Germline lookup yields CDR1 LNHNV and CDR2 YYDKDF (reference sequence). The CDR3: CATSRVDRGFQPQHF. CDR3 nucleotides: TGTGCCACCAGCAGGGTCGACAGGGGGTTTCAGCCCCAGCATTTT.

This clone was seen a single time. The CDR3 loop reads CASSVGPGESYNEQFF. CDR3 bases: TGTGCCAGCAGCGTAGGGCCGGGGGAGAGCTACAATGAGCAGTTCTTC. The genes are TRBV9 and TRBJ2-1, with TRBD2 as a possible D gene (6 bases). V was pared by 0 bases and J by 3 bases, with 13 bases between. CDR3 length: 16 amino acids. The V gene's germline CDR1 is SGDLS and CDR2 YYNGEE.

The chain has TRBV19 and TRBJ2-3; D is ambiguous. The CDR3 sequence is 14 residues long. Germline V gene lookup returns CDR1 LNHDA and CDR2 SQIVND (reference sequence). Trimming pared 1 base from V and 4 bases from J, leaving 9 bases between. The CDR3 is CASSIGVGPDTQYF. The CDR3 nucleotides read TGTGCCAGTAGTATAGGTGTGGGCCCAGATACGCAGTATTTT.

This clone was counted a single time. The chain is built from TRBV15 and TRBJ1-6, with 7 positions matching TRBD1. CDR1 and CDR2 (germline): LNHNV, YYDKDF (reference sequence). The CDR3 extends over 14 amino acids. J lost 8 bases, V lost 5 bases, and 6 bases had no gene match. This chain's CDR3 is CATSGRQGHSPLHF. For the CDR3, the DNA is TGTGCCACCAGCGGTAGACAGGGTCATTCACCCCTCCACTTT.

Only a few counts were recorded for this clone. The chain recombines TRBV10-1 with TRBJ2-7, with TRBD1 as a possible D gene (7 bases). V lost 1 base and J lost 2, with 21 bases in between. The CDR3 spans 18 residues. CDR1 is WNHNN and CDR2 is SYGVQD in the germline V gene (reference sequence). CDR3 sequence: CASSEWDLGGHLPYEQYF. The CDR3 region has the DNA TGCGCCAGCAGTGAGTGGGACTTAGGGGGCCACCTCCCCTACGAGCAGTACTTC.

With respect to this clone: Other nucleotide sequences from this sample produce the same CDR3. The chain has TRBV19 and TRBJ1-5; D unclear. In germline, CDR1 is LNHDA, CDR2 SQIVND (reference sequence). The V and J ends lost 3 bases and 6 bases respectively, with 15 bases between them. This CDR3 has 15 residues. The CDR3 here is CASSILGQGSQPQHF. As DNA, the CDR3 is TGTGCCAGTAGTATCCTTGGGCAAGGGAGTCAGCCCCAGCATTTT.

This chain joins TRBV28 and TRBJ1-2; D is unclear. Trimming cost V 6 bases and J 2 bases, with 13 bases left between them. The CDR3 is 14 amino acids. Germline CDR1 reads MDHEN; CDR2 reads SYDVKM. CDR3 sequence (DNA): TGTGCCAGCAGCTCCTCTGGGCCGAACTATGGCTACACCTTC. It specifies CASSSSGPNYGYTF.

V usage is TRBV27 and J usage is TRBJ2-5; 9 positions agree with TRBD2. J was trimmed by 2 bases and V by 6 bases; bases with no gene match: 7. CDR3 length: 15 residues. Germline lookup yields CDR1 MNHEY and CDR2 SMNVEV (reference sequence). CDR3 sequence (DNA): TGTGCCAGCAGGCTACGACTAGCGGAACAAGAGACCCAGTACTTC. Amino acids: CASRLRLAEQETQYF.

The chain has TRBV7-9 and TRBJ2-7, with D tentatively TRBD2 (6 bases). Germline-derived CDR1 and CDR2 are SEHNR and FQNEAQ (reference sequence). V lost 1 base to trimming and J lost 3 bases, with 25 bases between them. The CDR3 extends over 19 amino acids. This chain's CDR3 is CASSLVVVYGTPGDYEQYF. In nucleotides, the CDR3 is TGTGCCAGCAGCTTAGTCGTAGTTTACGGGACGCCGGGGGACTACGAGCAGTACTTC.

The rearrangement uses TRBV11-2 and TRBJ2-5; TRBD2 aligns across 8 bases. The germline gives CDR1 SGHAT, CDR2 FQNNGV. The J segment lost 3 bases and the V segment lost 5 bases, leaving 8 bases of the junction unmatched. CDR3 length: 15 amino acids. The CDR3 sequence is CASSVMLSGEETQYF. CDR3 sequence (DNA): TGTGCCAGCAGCGTTATGCTTAGCGGGGAAGAGACCCAGTACTTC.

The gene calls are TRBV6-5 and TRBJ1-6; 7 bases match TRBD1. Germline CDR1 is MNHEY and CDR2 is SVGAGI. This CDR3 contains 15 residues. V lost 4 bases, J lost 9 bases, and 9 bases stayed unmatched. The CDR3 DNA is TGTGCCAGCAGTTTGGGTGAGGGGGCGGGTTCACCCCTCCACTTT. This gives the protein CASSLGEGAGSPLHF.

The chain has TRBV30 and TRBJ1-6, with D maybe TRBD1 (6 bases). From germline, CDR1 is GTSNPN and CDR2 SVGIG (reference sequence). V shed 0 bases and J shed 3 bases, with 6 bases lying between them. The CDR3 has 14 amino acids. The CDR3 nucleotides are TGTGCCTGGAGTGTGGACAGCTATAATTCACCCCTCCACTTT. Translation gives CAWSVDSYNSPLHF.

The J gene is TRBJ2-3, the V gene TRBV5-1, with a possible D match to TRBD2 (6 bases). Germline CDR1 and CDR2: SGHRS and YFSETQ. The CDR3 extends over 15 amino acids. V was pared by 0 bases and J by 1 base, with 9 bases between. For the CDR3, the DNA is TGCGCCAGCAGCTTGGCGGGAGCGGGCACAGATACGCAGTATTTT. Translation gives CASSLAGAGTDTQYF. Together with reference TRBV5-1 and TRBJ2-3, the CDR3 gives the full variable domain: KAGVTQTPRYLIKTRGQQVTLSCSPISGHRSVSWYQQTPGQGLQFLFEYFSETQRNKGNFPGRFSGRQFSNSRSEMNVSTLELGDSALYLCASSLAGAGTDTQYFGPGTRLTVL.

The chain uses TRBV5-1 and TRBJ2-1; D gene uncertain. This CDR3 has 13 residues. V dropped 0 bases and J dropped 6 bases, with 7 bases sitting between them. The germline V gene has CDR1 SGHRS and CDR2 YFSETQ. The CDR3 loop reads CASSLGVSNEQFF. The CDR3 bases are TGCGCCAGCAGCTTGGGTGTGAGCAATGAGCAGTTCTTC.